This T cell receptor (beta chain) stems from a study of read filtering for tumor transcriptome and immune sequencing. Study in general: Roughly 8 patients were R-ISS I, about 16 were R-ISS II, 6 or 7 were R-ISS III. After DNase treatment, RNA was made into whole-transcriptome libraries.

The CDR3 contains 19 residues. J gave up 2 bases and V 4 bases, and 12 bases lay outside the gene matches. This clonotype was detected ten times or more. Molecular barcoded adaptors covering alpha/delta and beta/gamma chains were used on approximately 400 ng RNA. TCRdb used MiXCR to reprocess the reads, holding one entry per CDR3 protein. The sample holds some 41,000 distinct CDR3 sequences, roughly 13% seen once. The chain uses TRBV12-3 or TRBV12-4 and TRBJ2-1; TRBD1 matches 12 bases. The sequenced sample was a population of CD138-negative cells sorted from bone marrow. The sequence was collected from a donor aged 40 or over with multiple myeloma. The CDR3 reads CASSSPRDRGQQTYNEQFF. CDR3 nucleotides: TGTGCCAGCAGTTCCCCACGGGACAGGGGGCAACAAACCTACAATGAGCAGTTCTTC.